This entry lists 20 T cell receptor beta chains sequenced from one sample in a study of T cells after yellow fever vaccination. TCRdb fed the 5' RACE reads into MiXCR, producing one record per CDR3 protein. This table holds 300,000 or so distinct CDR3 sequences, about 10% found once. Sequences were derived from CD4+ T cells sorted from PBMCs, sampled 5 days after the yellow fever booster vaccination. These receptors were taken from a young man who received the YFV17D yellow fever vaccine.

This sequence joins TRBV6-2 or TRBV6-3 and TRBJ2-1; D may be TRBD2 (6 bases). The CDR3 sequence is 15 residues long. Germline CDR1 MNHEY, CDR2 SVGEGT. V lost 7 bases, J lost 2 bases, and 15 bases lay in between. The CDR3 DNA sequence: TGTGCCAGCACGGCACCGGAGGGAGCCTACAATGAGCAGTTCTTC. This sequence encodes CASTAPEGAYNEQFF.

This clonotype appeared a few times. This sequence joins TRBV4-1 and TRBJ1-1, with TRBD1 as a possible D gene (6 bases). V was cut by 0 bases and J by 1 base, with 12 bases left in between. Germline CDR1 is MGHRA and CDR2 is YSYEKL. The CDR3 runs 16 residues. As DNA, the CDR3 is TGCGCCAGCAGCCAAGATCTTGGGGGGCGGAACACTGAAGCTTTCTTT. As protein: CASSQDLGGRNTEAFF.

There are a few counts of this clonotype. The V call is TRBV25-1, the J call TRBJ1-1; D call uncertain. CDR3 length equals 13 residues. Germline-derived CDR1 and CDR2 are MGHDK and SYGVNS. Between the trimmed V and J ends, which lost 3 bases and 8 bases, there was a span of 13 bases. CDR3 bases: TGTGCCAGCAGTGACCGCAGAGGTGCAGAAGCTTTCTTT. This gives the protein CASSDRRGAEAFF.

This clonotype has more than one count but fewer than ten. The chain uses TRBV5-1 and TRBJ2-5; 9 bases fit TRBD1. Trimming removed 4 bases from V and 4 bases from J; junction bases left unmatched: 5. The CDR3 has 14 residues. Germline V lookup: CDR1 SGHRS, CDR2 YFSETQ. The CDR3: CASSHTGGRETQYF. The CDR3 coding sequence is TGCGCCAGCAGCCACACAGGGGGCCGAGAGACCCAGTACTTC.

This clonotype was detected only a few times. The chain employs TRBV5-1 and TRBJ1-1; the match to TRBD1 covers 9 bases. Germline-derived CDR1 and CDR2 are SGHRS and YFSETQ. V lost 4 bases, J lost 8 bases, and 9 bases stayed unmatched. This CDR3 spans 14 amino acids. CDR3 residues: CASSLLTDRGEAFF. CDR3 nucleotides: TGCGCCAGCAGCCTGCTGACCGACAGGGGGGAAGCTTTCTTT.

J is TRBJ1-2 and V is TRBV12-3 or TRBV12-4, with a weak D call TRBD1 (5 bases). Trimming took off 3 bases at V and 4 bases at J, with 12 bases between the two ends. The CDR3 loop spans 14 amino acids. CDR3 nucleotide sequence: TGTGCCAGCAGTTTTGACCAGGGACCCTATGGCTACACCTTC. This gives the protein CASSFDQGPYGYTF.

V is TRBV9 and J is TRBJ2-1; D not resolved. This CDR3 has 16 residues. V was pared by 2 bases and J by 0 bases, with 12 bases between. Looked up from germline, CDR1 is SGDLS and CDR2 is YYNGEE. DNA for the CDR3: TGTGCCAGCAGCGTGGGGTGGGCACCCTCCTACAATGAGCAGTTCTTC. Its translation is CASSVGWAPSYNEQFF.

This clonotype was observed many times. The chain couples TRBV10-3 to TRBJ2-5; 9 nucleotides match TRBD1. The V gene's germline CDR1 is ENHRY and CDR2 SYGVKD. The length of the CDR3 is 18 residues. Trimming took 0 bases from V and 2 from J; bases not matched to a gene: 10. The CDR3 DNA sequence: TGTGCCATCAGTGAGTCGGTGGGAGGACAGGGGAGACAAGAGACCCAGTACTTC. It is translated as CAISESVGGQGRQETQYF.

The chain recombines TRBV16 with TRBJ1-1; D call uncertain. Germline values: CDR1 KGHSY, CDR2 FQNENV. Trimming shortened V by 2 bases and J by 4 bases, and 11 bases separated the two germline ends. CDR3 length equals 14 residues. The CDR3 DNA sequence: TGTGCCAGCAGCCAAGGGGATGCGGGCACTGAAGCTTTCTTT. Amino acid sequence: CASSQGDAGTEAFF.

This clonotype was observed a few times. The J gene is TRBJ1-3, the V gene TRBV20-1; tentative D call: TRBD1 (6 bases). Germline V gene data show CDR1 as DFQATT and CDR2 as SNEGSKA (reference sequence). The V end lost 5 bases, the J end lost 7 bases, and 15 bases lay between the germline ends. This CDR3 is built from 13 residues. CDR3 sequence reads: CSAPRGGSNTIYF. In nucleotides, the CDR3 is TGCAGTGCTCCGAGGGGGGGCTCGAACACCATATATTTT.

This clonotype was counted many times. J is TRBJ2-7 and V is TRBV23-1; D might be TRBD2 (6 bases). Being an ORF, TRBV23-1 has a function that is uncertain. CDR3 length: 20 amino acids. Trimming removed 0 bases at V and 3 bases at J, with 27 bases between. The CDR3 region is CASSQSSRTGVPAENYEQYF. DNA for the CDR3: TGCGCCAGCAGTCAATCGTCGAGAACGGGGGTTCCCGCCGAAAACTACGAGCAGTACTTC.

This clonotype was counted between two and nine times. The rearrangement joins TRBV5-5 to TRBJ2-1; 7 positions match TRBD2. The V and J ends lost 0 bases and 2 bases, in that order; junction bases with no gene match: 5. Germline V gene sequence: CDR1 SGHKS, CDR2 YYEKEE (reference sequence). The length of the CDR3 is 16 residues. CDR3: CASSLAGRYPYNEQFF. Written as DNA, the CDR3 is TGTGCCAGCAGCTTGGCCGGGAGGTACCCCTACAATGAGCAGTTCTTC. Full variable domain (remainder filled in from reference TRBV5-5 and TRBJ2-1): DAGVTQSPTHLIKTRGQQVTLRCSPISGHKSVSWYQQVLGQGPQFIFQYYEKEERGRGNFPDRFSARQFPNYSSELNVNALLLGDSALYLCASSLAGRYPYNEQFFGPGTRLTVL.

This clonotype was seen only a few times. The rearrangement uses TRBV19 and TRBJ1-1; tentative D call: TRBD1 (5 bases). Germline V lookup: CDR1 LNHDA, CDR2 SQIVND (reference sequence). The CDR3 loop spans 14 amino acids. Trimming pared 0 bases from V and 5 bases from J, leaving 10 bases between. CDR3 amino acids: CASSIDRRTTEAFF. The CDR3 region has the DNA TGTGCCAGTAGTATAGATCGGAGGACAACTGAAGCTTTCTTT.

This clonotype was detected ten times or more. This chain links TRBV20-1 with TRBJ1-6; tentatively, D is TRBD1 (5 bases). The CDR3 has 16 residues. The germline gives CDR1 DFQATT, CDR2 SNEGSKA (reference sequence). V was pared by 5 bases and J by 5 bases, with 19 bases between. CDR3: CSAPLGGDFNNSPLHF. In DNA, the CDR3 is TGCAGTGCTCCCCTCGGGGGGGATTTTAATAATTCACCCCTCCACTTT.

J is TRBJ2-1 and V is TRBV6-5, with 9 bases lining up with TRBD1. Per the germline V gene, CDR1 is MNHEY and CDR2 is SVGAGI. V shed 0 bases, J shed 4 bases, and the junction held 7 bases outside the gene matches. The CDR3 has 17 residues. CDR3 region: CASSYSTGGHRYNEQFF. The CDR3 nucleotides are TGTGCCAGCAGTTACTCTACAGGGGGCCATAGATACAATGAGCAGTTCTTC.

The chain has TRBV15 and TRBJ1-2; D not certain. This CDR3 region has 13 residues. V shed 9 bases and J shed 8 bases, with 19 bases lying between them. CDR1 and CDR2 (germline): LNHNV, YYDKDF (reference sequence). The CDR3 DNA reads as TGTGCCACGTCTGCGGGCTCCGGAGAGGGCTACACCTTC. Translating gives CATSAGSGEGYTF.

This clonotype was seen a few times. This sequence joins TRBV18 and TRBJ1-1, with D maybe TRBD1 (5 bases). The CDR3 is 16 amino acids. The germline gives CDR1 KGHSH, CDR2 LQKENI. Trimming removed 2 bases at V and 4 bases at J, with 17 bases between. CDR3 sequence reads: CASSPRGADVGTEAFF. The CDR3 DNA reads TGTGCCAGCTCACCAAGAGGGGCGGATGTTGGCACTGAAGCTTTCTTT.

This clonotype appeared many times. The chain carries TRBV7-9 and TRBJ1-4; D is possibly TRBD1 (5 bases). This CDR3 has 15 residues. The V gene lost 4 bases and the J gene lost 8 bases, with 17 bases spanning the gap. CDR1 SEHNR and CDR2 FQNEAQ come from the germline V gene (reference sequence). CDR3 in amino acids: CASSSEGLVGEKLFF. DNA of the CDR3: TGTGCCAGCAGCTCTGAGGGACTGGTTGGAGAAAAACTGTTTTTT.

There are many counts of this clonotype. The gene calls are TRBV28 and TRBJ2-2; D is perhaps TRBD2 (6 bases). CDR1 is MDHEN, CDR2 SYDVKM, per germline. CDR3 length: 12 residues. The germline V and J ends were trimmed by 8 bases and 6 bases, with 10 bases remaining between them. The CDR3 DNA is TGTGCCAGCGGAGGGGAGCCCGGGGAGCTGTTTTTT. It is translated as CASGGEPGELFF.

This clonotype was observed at least ten times. The rearrangement uses TRBV5-1 and TRBJ2-1, with D possibly TRBD2 on 5 matching bases. The CDR3 contains 15 residues. Trimming removed 4 bases at V and 4 bases at J, with 15 bases between. The V gene's germline CDR1 is SGHRS and CDR2 YFSETQ. CDR3 amino acids: CASSIQTGNYNEQFF. For the CDR3, the DNA is TGCGCCAGCAGCATACAAACGGGGAATTACAATGAGCAGTTCTTC.